A single sample is the source of the 20 T cell receptor beta chains below, sequenced in a study of human T cells and chemical hapten exposure. TCRdb reprocessed the RACE reads with MiXCR, giving one entry per CDR3 protein. The sample records about 95,000 distinct CDR3 sequences, roughly 11% being singletons. Time point indicated: patch test 2, 6 weeks after DPC sensitization. Documented treatment: therapeutic diphenylcyclopropenone sensitization with weekly scalp DPC. The source material was whole blood, sampled in connection with sensitization to the hapten diphenylcyclopropenone (DPC). These receptors originate from a woman in her forties with alopecia areata. Some clones in this sample may be carry-over from other donors' samples.

This clonotype has a count of ten or more. V is TRBV30 and J is TRBJ2-1; D is uncertain. The CDR3 contains 16 residues. Germline V gene lookup returns CDR1 GTSNPN and CDR2 SVGIG (reference sequence). Trimming pared 1 base from V and 0 bases from J, leaving 13 bases between. The CDR3 is CAWSEHFRSSYNEQFF. In DNA, the CDR3 is TGTGCCTGGAGTGAACACTTCCGGAGCTCCTACAATGAGCAGTTCTTC.

This clonotype was recorded at least ten times. The rearrangement links TRBV29-1 to TRBJ1-2; possibly TRBD1 for D (5 bases). Germline values: CDR1 SQVTM, CDR2 ANQGSEA. This CDR3 comprises 12 residues. V shed 7 bases and J shed 4 bases, with 13 bases lying between them. The CDR3 reads CSASGTFYGYTF. The CDR3, as DNA: TGCAGCGCGTCCGGGACCTTCTATGGCTACACCTTC.

This clonotype was seen many times. The CDR3 DNA reads TGTGCCAGTGCAGTCCAAGAGACCCAGTACTTC. It is translated as CASAVQETQYF. The chain couples TRBV19 to TRBJ2-5; no clear D. CDR1 LNHDA and CDR2 SQIVND come from the germline V gene (reference sequence). Trimming stripped 8 bases from V and 1 base from J, with 5 bases between. The CDR3 is 11 residues long.

This clonotype was recorded at least ten times. This sequence joins TRBV28 and TRBJ1-1, with a weak D call TRBD1 (6 bases). Germline CDR1 reads MDHEN; CDR2 reads SYDVKM. Deletions cut 4 bases from V and 0 bases from J, with 6 bases between. This CDR3 region has 13 residues. The CDR3 nucleotides are TGTGCCAGCAGTTGGACAGTGAACACTGAAGCTTTCTTT. Its translation: CASSWTVNTEAFF. The variable domain in full, with the rest retrieved from reference TRBV28 and TRBJ1-1, is DVKVTQSSRYLVKRTGEKVFLECVQDMDHENMFWYRQDPGLGLRLIYFSYDVKMKEKGDIPEGYSVSREKKERFSLILESASTNQTSMYLCASSWTVNTEAFFGQGTRLTVV.

This clonotype occurred many times. The V and J genes are TRBV7-8 and TRBJ2-1, with 10 bases aligning to TRBD1. The CDR3 has 15 residues. The trim removed 5 bases at V and 7 bases at J, leaving 8 bases unmatched. Germline CDR1 and CDR2: SGHVS and FQNEAQ. CDR3 DNA sequence: TGTGCCAGCAGCCCCTGGGACAGGGGAAGAAATGAGCAGTTCTTC. Its protein product is CASSPWDRGRNEQFF. The whole variable domain, filled in from reference TRBV7-8 and TRBJ2-1, reads GAGVSQSPRYKVAKRGQDVALRCDPISGHVSLFWYQQALGQGPEFLTYFQNEAQLDKSGLPSDRFFAERPEGSVSTLKIQRTQQEDSAVYLCASSPWDRGRNEQFFGPGTRLTVL.

About this clonotype itself: A single base separates this from a much larger clone, so it may be a read error. The chain employs TRBV30 and TRBJ2-7; possibly TRBD1 for D (5 bases). The length of the CDR3 is 14 residues. Trimming left V 4 bases short and J 3 bases short, with 16 bases between. Germline assignment: CDR1 GTSNPN and CDR2 SVGIG (reference sequence). CDR3 region: CAWTSQVRSYEQYF. The CDR3 DNA is TGTGCCTGGACGTCACAGGTCCGCAGCTACGAGCAGTACTTC.

This clonotype was seen at least ten times. The genes are TRBV9 and TRBJ1-6; maybe TRBD1 (5 bases). Germline loops: CDR1 SGDLS, CDR2 YYNGEE. The length of the CDR3 is 17 residues. The V gene lost 4 bases and the J gene lost 0 bases, with 14 bases spanning the gap. CDR3 sequence reads: CASSPLGDGSYNSPLHF. CDR3 in DNA: TGTGCCAGCAGCCCCCTGGGGGACGGCTCCTATAATTCACCCCTCCACTTT.

This clonotype was seen more than once but under ten times. This chain links TRBV7-8 with TRBJ1-4, with D maybe TRBD1 (5 bases). Trimming cost V 4 bases and J 8 bases, with 14 bases left between them. The CDR3 totals 14 residues. Germline CDR1 is SGHVS and CDR2 is FQNEAQ. The CDR3, as DNA: TGTGCCAGCAGCTCCCTGGGGGGTCGAGAAAAACTGTTTTTT. It specifies CASSSLGGREKLFF. The whole variable domain, remainder taken from reference TRBV7-8 and TRBJ1-4, is GAGVSQSPRYKVAKRGQDVALRCDPISGHVSLFWYQQALGQGPEFLTYFQNEAQLDKSGLPSDRFFAERPEGSVSTLKIQRTQQEDSAVYLCASSSLGGREKLFFGSGTQLSVL.

CDR3 DNA: TGTGCCAGCAGCGTAGCTACTAGCGGCTACGAGCAGTACTTC. Encoded protein: CASSVATSGYEQYF. This chain links TRBV9 with TRBJ2-7, with 8 bases that match TRBD2. Unmatched junction bases numbered 2, after V lost 0 bases and J lost 3 bases. This CDR3 has 14 residues. Germline CDR1 is SGDLS and CDR2 is YYNGEE.

A few counts support this clonotype. The CDR3 region is CASSPHGTGNMNNQPQHF. The CDR3 region has the DNA TGTGCCAGCAGTCCGCACGGGACAGGGAATATGAACAATCAGCCCCAGCATTTT. V usage is TRBV12-3 or TRBV12-4 and J usage is TRBJ1-5; 9 nucleotides align to TRBD1. The junction had 14 bases not matched to a gene; V was cut back by 5 bases and J by 3 bases. The CDR3 contains 18 residues.

The chain links TRBV29-1 to TRBJ2-7; no clear D. CDR1 is SQVTM, CDR2 ANQGSEA, per germline. The length of the CDR3 is 11 residues. Trimming pared 2 bases from V and 6 bases from J, leaving 8 bases between. Here the CDR3 reads CSVEISSEQYF. CDR3 sequence (DNA): TGCAGCGTTGAAATATCTTCCGAGCAGTACTTC.

This chain uses TRBV12-3 or TRBV12-4 with TRBJ1-2, with unresolved D. CDR3 length: 12 residues. The V end was cut by 1 base, the J end by 4 bases, with 4 bases between. CDR3 DNA sequence: TGTGCCAGCAGTTTAGGGGCCTATGGCTACACCTTC. Amino acid sequence: CASSLGAYGYTF.

This clonotype was recorded a few times. The chain is built from TRBV23-1 and TRBJ2-3, with TRBD2 as a possible D gene (6 bases). TRBV23-1 carries the ORF label, with uncertain function. Trimming left V 2 bases short and J 4 bases short, with 16 bases between. The CDR3 is made up of 16 amino acids. In DNA, the CDR3 is TGCGCCAGCAGTCAACCGCTAGCAGGCGGGGCAGATACGCAGTATTTT. Amino acid sequence: CASSQPLAGGADTQYF.

In its sample, this clonotype was seen many times. This rearrangement joins TRBV20-1 to TRBJ2-3; the match to TRBD2 covers 13 bases. Germline CDR1 is DFQATT and CDR2 is SNEGSKA (reference sequence). After removal of 0 bases from V and 5 bases from J, the junction contained 5 bases not matched to a gene. The CDR3 covers 16 residues. The DNA of the CDR3 is TGCAGTGCTAGAGATGGACTAGCGGGAGCCCAAGATACGCAGTATTTT. This sequence encodes CSARDGLAGAQDTQYF.

The V and J genes are TRBV6-5 and TRBJ1-3, with D possibly matching TRBD1 (5 bases). V gave up 0 bases and J gave up 4 bases, with 13 bases separating them. This CDR3 has 16 amino acids. Germline assignment: CDR1 MNHEY and CDR2 SVGAGI. CDR3 sequence reads: CASSYSRGTSGNTIYF. The CDR3 region has the DNA TGTGCCAGCAGTTACTCGAGAGGGACTTCAGGAAACACCATATATTTT.

This clonotype turned up a few times. The V gene is TRBV29-1, the J gene TRBJ1-5; 7 bases match TRBD1. This CDR3 contains 17 residues. Germline trimming cut 7 bases from V and 0 bases from J; bases unmatched to any gene: 15. Per germline, CDR1 SQVTM and CDR2 ANQGSEA. This CDR3 is CSEKEGAIGGSNQPQHF. The CDR3 DNA reads TGCAGCGAGAAGGAGGGGGCAATTGGAGGTAGCAATCAGCCCCAGCATTTT.

This clonotype was found many times. The chain recombines TRBV10-3 with TRBJ2-3, with D maybe TRBD2 (5 bases). Per the germline V gene, CDR1 is ENHRY and CDR2 is SYGVKD. Trimming removed 3 bases from V and 0 bases from J, with 10 bases in between. The CDR3 length is 15 residues. The CDR3 region is CAISDGPGSTDTQYF. For the CDR3, the DNA is TGTGCCATCAGTGACGGCCCGGGGAGCACAGATACGCAGTATTTT.

This clonotype showed up many times. This chain joins TRBV7-9 and TRBJ1-5; D ambiguous. Trimming cost V 3 bases and J 0 bases, with 3 bases left between them. Germline-derived CDR1 and CDR2 are SEHNR and FQNEAQ (reference sequence). The CDR3 totals 13 residues. This CDR3 reads CASSFHSNQPQHF. In DNA, the CDR3 is TGTGCCAGCAGCTTTCATAGCAATCAGCCCCAGCATTTT.

The rearrangement joins TRBV19 to TRBJ2-5; 11 bases line up with TRBD1. Looked up from germline, CDR1 is LNHDA and CDR2 is SQIVND (reference sequence). V was pared by 7 bases and J by 0 bases, with 7 bases of the junction left unmatched. This CDR3 is 16 amino acids long. The CDR3 sequence: CASTEGTGGYQETQYF. CDR3 nucleotides: TGTGCCAGTACCGAAGGGACAGGGGGTTACCAAGAGACCCAGTACTTC.

V usage is TRBV9 and J usage is TRBJ2-1; 7 nucleotides align to TRBD1. Unmatched junction bases numbered 2, after V lost 1 base and J lost 1 base. The length of the CDR3 is 15 residues. CDR1 SGDLS and CDR2 YYNGEE come from the germline V gene. CDR3 in amino acids: CASSVSTGSYNEQFF. The DNA for the CDR3 is TGTGCCAGCAGCGTATCGACAGGGTCCTACAATGAGCAGTTCTTC.